The present entry profiles one T cell receptor (beta chain) with its context. Its specificity is unknown. This sample stems from a study of T cells in localized non-small cell lung cancer. Study-wide results and limits: Only one tumor region went through sequencing, so heterogeneity may still be there. Within adjacent lung there appeared a median approximately 58 of the top 100 tumor clones. It was uninvolved adjacent lung that showed the highest T cell clonality, exceeding tumor.

Some clones are missing from TCRdb's copy, which holds only in-frame ones; the method was immunoSEQ multiplex PCR. The sample comprises 90,000 to 100,000 clones, under 95% of which are singletons, and 4.1% rests with the top ten. The CDR3 is made up of 14 amino acids. V was clipped by 2 bases and J by 1 base, with 8 bases between them. Per the germline V gene, CDR1 is MNHEY and CDR2 is SVGAGI. The TCR comes from a woman aged 35-75 years with stage II squamous cell lung carcinoma. Sequenced here: PBMCs, sampled before any cancer treatment. The J gene is TRBJ1-1, the V gene TRBV6-5; D is uncertain. The CDR3 reads CASSYRGKNTEAFF. The CDR3 coding sequence is TGTGCCAGCAGTTACCGAGGGAAGAACACTGAAGCTTTCTTT.